These 5 T cell receptor beta chains were sequenced from one sample in a study of cytomegalovirus exposure and HLA in healthy donors. The PCR made use of 60 Vbeta and 13 Jbeta primers. Clones were sequenced by immunoSEQ multiplex PCR, and TCRdb holds only the in-frame ones, with some missing. The table for this sample gives approximately 37,000 clones. The sequencing sample was made of PBMCs. The receptors here all came from a man between 35 and 55 years old in good health and CMV-seropositive.

The chain is built from TRBV5-1 and TRBJ2-3; 9 bases match TRBD1. The junction had 0 bases not matched to a gene; V was cut back by 0 bases and J by 1 base. Germline V CDR1 and CDR2: SGHRS, YFSETQ. The CDR3 runs 15 residues. CDR3: CASSLGQGGTDTQYF. In DNA form, the CDR3 reads TGCGCCAGCAGCTTGGGACAGGGGGGCACAGATACGCAGTATTTT.

V is TRBV5-1 and J is TRBJ2-3, with D possibly matching TRBD2 (7 bases). Germline V gene sequence: CDR1 SGHRS, CDR2 YFSETQ. The CDR3 runs 16 residues. V dropped 6 bases and J dropped 0 bases, with 17 bases sitting between them. CDR3: CASNDGGQTSTDTQYF. In DNA form, the CDR3 reads TGCGCCAGCAATGACGGGGGGCAAACTAGCACAGATACGCAGTATTTT.

This chain connects TRBV11-2 to TRBJ2-3, with 8 bases aligning to TRBD1. Germline loops: CDR1 SGHAT, CDR2 FQNNGV. V was clipped by 5 bases and J by 3 bases; unmatched bases: 4. This CDR3 has 14 residues. CDR3 in amino acids: CASSPGQATDTQYF. CDR3 DNA sequence: TGTGCCAGCAGCCCGGGACAGGCAACAGATACGCAGTATTTT.

The genes are TRBV5-1 and TRBJ2-1, with 12 bases aligning to TRBD2. This CDR3 comprises 15 residues. The germline gives CDR1 SGHRS, CDR2 YFSETQ. After removal of 0 bases from V and 7 bases from J, the junction contained 2 bases not matched to a gene. The CDR3 spells CASSLGGTSGNEQFF. The CDR3 DNA follows: TGCGCCAGCAGCTTGGGAGGGACTAGCGGGAATGAGCAGTTCTTC.

The chain joins TRBV18 to TRBJ1-1; 7 bases match TRBD1. CDR3 length: 17 amino acids. Germline-derived CDR1 and CDR2 are KGHSH and LQKENI. Trimming took 4 bases from V and 1 from J; bases not matched to a gene: 12. The CDR3 spells CASSRFDREPTNTEAFF. CDR3 bases: TGTGCCAGCTCACGTTTTGACAGGGAACCAACGAACACTGAAGCTTTCTTT.